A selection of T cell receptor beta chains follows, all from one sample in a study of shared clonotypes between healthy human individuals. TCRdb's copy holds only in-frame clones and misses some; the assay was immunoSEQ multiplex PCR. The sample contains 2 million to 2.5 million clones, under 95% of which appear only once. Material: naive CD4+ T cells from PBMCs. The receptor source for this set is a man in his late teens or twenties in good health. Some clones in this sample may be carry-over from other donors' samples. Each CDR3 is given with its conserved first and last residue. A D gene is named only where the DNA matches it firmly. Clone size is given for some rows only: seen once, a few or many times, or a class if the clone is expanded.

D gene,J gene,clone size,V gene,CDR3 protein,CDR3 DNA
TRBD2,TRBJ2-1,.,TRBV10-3,CAISDVAGGEQFF,TGTGCCATCAGTGACGTGGCGGGAGGTGAGCAGTTCTTC
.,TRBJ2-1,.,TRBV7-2,CASSNQMDNEQFF,TGTGCCAGCAGCAATCAGATGGACAATGAGCAGTTCTTC
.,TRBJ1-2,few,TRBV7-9,CASSLSLAGGYTF,TGTGCCAGCAGCTTGTCTTTAGCGGGCGGCTACACCTTC
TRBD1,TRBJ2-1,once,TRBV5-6,CASSIPGTVYNEQFF,TGTGCCAGCAGCATACCCGGGACAGTCTACAATGAGCAGTTCTTC
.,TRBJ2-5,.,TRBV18,CASSPPSTQETQYF,TGTGCCAGCTCACCACCCAGCACCCAAGAGACCCAGTACTTC
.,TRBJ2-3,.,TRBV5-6,CASSHRPRADTQYF,TGTGCCAGCAGTCATCGTCCGCGGGCAGATACGCAGTATTTT
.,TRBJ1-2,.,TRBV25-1,CASSGVSNYGYTF,TGTGCCAGCAGTGGCGTCAGTAACTATGGCTACACCTTC
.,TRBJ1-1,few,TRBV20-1,CSARRGVGAFF,TGCAGTGCTAGGAGGGGCGTTGGAGCTTTCTTT
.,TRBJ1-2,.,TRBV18,CASSPGAGDVYGYTF,TGTGCCAGCTCACCTGGGGCAGGGGATGTCTATGGCTACACCTTC
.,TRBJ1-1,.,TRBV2,CASSETRLNTEAFF,TGTGCCAGCAGTGAAACTCGATTGAACACTGAAGCTTTCTTT
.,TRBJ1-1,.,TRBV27,CASLNRTEAFF,TGTGCCAGCCTCAACAGGACTGAAGCTTTCTTT
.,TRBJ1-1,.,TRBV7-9,CASSLGLGTEAFF,TGTGCCAGCAGCTTAGGACTCGGGACTGAAGCTTTCTTT
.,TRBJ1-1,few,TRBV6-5,CASSRDGMNTEAFF,TGTGCCAGCAGTCGGGACGGGATGAACACTGAAGCTTTCTTT
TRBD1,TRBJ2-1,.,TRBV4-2,CASSHNRGPYNEQFF,TGTGCCAGCAGCCACAACAGGGGCCCCTACAATGAGCAGTTCTTC
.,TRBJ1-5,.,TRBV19,CASSIFREGQPQHF,TGTGCCAGTAGTATCTTCAGGGAGGGTCAGCCCCAGCATTTT
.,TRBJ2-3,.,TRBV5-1,CASSSRDGALDTQYF,TGCGCCAGCAGCTCACGGGACGGAGCTCTGGATACGCAGTATTTT
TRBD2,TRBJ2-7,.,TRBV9,CASSEAGGNPSYEQYF,TGTGCCAGCAGCGAAGCGGGGGGGAACCCAAGCTACGAGCAGTACTTC
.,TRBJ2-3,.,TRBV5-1,CASSSAPGQGGADTQYF,TGCGCCAGCAGCTCGGCACCCGGACAGGGAGGGGCAGATACGCAGTATTTT
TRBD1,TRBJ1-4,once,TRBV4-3,CASSQGNSGTGGVIEKLFF,TGCGCCAGCAGCCAAGGGAATTCGGGAACAGGGGGCGTGATTGAAAAACTGTTTTTT
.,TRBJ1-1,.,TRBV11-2,CASSLGRNTEAFF,TGTGCCAGCAGCTTAGGGCGAAACACTGAAGCTTTCTTT